The 23 T cell receptor beta chains below come from one sample, sequenced in a study of shared clonotypes between healthy human individuals. CD45RO-negative cells were positively selected for CCR7, leaving out terminally differentiated effector memory CD45RA+ cells. Method: immunoSEQ multiplex PCR; TCRdb's copy keeps in-frame clones and lacks some. Of about 2.1 million clones listed, about 93% are singletons. Specimen: naive CD8+ T cells from PBMCs. Receptor source: a man aged 18 to 29 in good health. Some clones in this sample may be carry-over from other donors' samples.

J is TRBJ2-5 and V is TRBV27, with D hard to call. V was pared by 0 bases and J by 0 bases, with 11 bases between. Per germline, CDR1 MNHEY and CDR2 SMNVEV (reference sequence). This CDR3 spans 16 amino acids. This CDR3 is CASSLSIPTYQETQYF. In DNA, the CDR3 is TGTGCCAGCAGTTTATCGATCCCGACCTACCAAGAGACCCAGTACTTC.

The V gene is TRBV27, the J gene TRBJ2-7; 11 nucleotides agree with TRBD2. The CDR3 length is 14 residues. With V trimmed by 3 bases and J by 6 bases, 4 bases remained unmatched. CDR1 is MNHEY and CDR2 is SMNVEV in the germline V gene (reference sequence). As DNA, the CDR3 is TGTGCCAGCAGTTTTACTAGCGGGAGAGTCGAGCAGTACTTC. It codes for CASSFTSGRVEQYF.

CDR3 region: CAISDLLAGGPYYEQFF. The CDR3 DNA sequence: TGTGCCATCAGTGACTTACTAGCGGGAGGGCCATATTATGAGCAGTTCTTC. The chain carries TRBV10-3 and TRBJ2-1, with 13 bases identical to TRBD2. CDR1 and CDR2 from the germline V gene are ENHRY and SYGVKD. The CDR3 sequence is 17 residues long. Unmatched junction bases numbered 10, after V lost 3 bases and J lost 8 bases.

Turning to this clone: A much larger clone differs from this one at a single base, so this may be a read error. This same CDR3 is encoded by further DNA sequences in the sample. The genes are TRBV7-9 and TRBJ2-7; D is ambiguous. CDR1 SEHNR and CDR2 FQNEAQ come from the germline V gene (reference sequence). V was cut by 1 base and J by 4 bases, with 5 bases left in between. The CDR3 loop spans 12 amino acids. CDR3 nucleotides: TGTGCCAGCAGCTTAGGGGCGTACGAGCAGTACTTC. It codes for CASSLGAYEQYF. Drawing the rest from reference TRBV7-9 and TRBJ2-7, the complete variable domain is DTGVSQNPRHKITKRGQNVTFRCDPISEHNRLYWYRQTLGQGPEFLTYFQNEAQLEKSRLLSDRFSAERPKGSFSTLEIQRTEQGDSAMYLCASSLGAYEQYFGPGTRLTVT.

The V and J genes are TRBV7-6 and TRBJ2-2; a possible D gene is TRBD1 (6 bases). CDR1 is SGHVS and CDR2 is FNYEAQ in the germline V gene. CDR3 length equals 15 residues. The germline V and J ends were trimmed by 0 bases and 4 bases, with 9 bases remaining between them. CDR3 protein: CASSLAARGTGELFF. CDR3 DNA: TGTGCCAGCAGCTTAGCAGCCAGGGGCACCGGGGAGCTGTTTTTT.

This chain links TRBV4-1 with TRBJ2-5; D is ambiguous. The V gene lost 6 bases and the J gene lost 2 bases, with 13 bases spanning the gap. Germline values: CDR1 MGHRA, CDR2 YSYEKL. The CDR3 consists of 14 residues. This CDR3 is CASRLEVGQETQYF. CDR3 DNA sequence: TGCGCCAGCAGACTCGAGGTGGGTCAAGAGACCCAGTACTTC.

The gene calls are TRBV19 and TRBJ1-1; no reliable D call. The CDR3 is made up of 14 amino acids. Trimming took off 3 bases at V and 2 bases at J, with 10 bases between the two ends. Germline CDR1 reads LNHDA; CDR2 reads SQIVND (reference sequence). This CDR3 is CASSMEGINTEAFF. CDR3 nucleotide sequence: TGTGCCAGTAGTATGGAAGGGATTAACACTGAAGCTTTCTTT.

This clone has only one observation. This chain joins TRBV27 and TRBJ2-1, with 8 positions matching TRBD2. The CDR3 runs to 15 residues. V shed 2 bases, J shed 5 bases, and the junction held 5 bases outside the gene matches. CDR1 and CDR2 from the germline V gene are MNHEY and SMNVEV (reference sequence). In DNA form, the CDR3 reads TGTGCCAGCAGTTTACGGGTAGCGGGAAACAATGAGCAGTTCTTC. It is translated as CASSLRVAGNNEQFF.

This clone appeared once. The CDR3 bases are TGCAGCGTTGAAGGAGGCAGGTACCAAGAGACCCAGTACTTC. It specifies CSVEGGRYQETQYF. The chain carries TRBV29-1 and TRBJ2-5; D is unresolved. Trimming stripped 1 base from V and 0 bases from J, with 9 bases between. Germline assignment: CDR1 SQVTM and CDR2 ANQGSEA. The CDR3 contains 14 residues.

The chain joins TRBV7-3 to TRBJ2-7; D call uncertain. Germline values: CDR1 SGHTA, CDR2 FQGTGA. Trimming shortened V by 3 bases and J by 3 bases, and 6 bases separated the two germline ends. CDR3 length equals 12 residues. The CDR3 here is CASSFPGYEQYF. As DNA, the CDR3 is TGTGCCAGCAGCTTTCCCGGCTACGAGCAGTACTTC.

The chain has TRBV27 and TRBJ2-3; 10 nucleotides line up with TRBD2. Trimming cost V 2 bases and J 4 bases; bases outside gene matches: 9. CDR3 length equals 17 residues. Per germline, CDR1 MNHEY and CDR2 SMNVEV (reference sequence). CDR3 in amino acids: CASSLAVAGGRADTQYF. CDR3 nucleotides: TGTGCCAGCAGTTTAGCGGTAGCGGGAGGCCGGGCAGATACGCAGTATTTT.

The rearrangement joins TRBV5-1 to TRBJ2-5; D is perhaps TRBD1 (6 bases). Trimming removed 7 bases from V and 4 bases from J, with 23 bases in between. This CDR3 has 16 residues. In germline, CDR1 is SGHRS, CDR2 YFSETQ. The CDR3 coding sequence is TGCGCCAGCGTCTTAAGGGACATACGCTTCGGAGAGACCCAGTACTTC. Translating gives CASVLRDIRFGETQYF.

This clone has only one observation. V is TRBV2 and J is TRBJ2-3, with 9 nucleotides matching TRBD2. V shed 0 bases and J 1 base; nucleotides not matched to a gene: 5. There are 17 residues in the CDR3. CDR1 and CDR2 from the germline V gene are SNHLY and FYNNEI. Here the CDR3 DNA reads TGTGCCAGCAGTGAAGCGCGGGGACTAGCAGGCACAGATACGCAGTATTTT. Amino acid sequence: CASSEARGLAGTDTQYF.

The chain links TRBV27 to TRBJ2-7; TRBD1 might be the D (7 bases). Per the germline V gene, CDR1 is MNHEY and CDR2 is SMNVEV (reference sequence). The CDR3 contains 16 residues. Trimming took 0 bases from V and 2 from J, leaving 14 bases between them. The CDR3 here is CASSLSMQGGAYEQYF. CDR3 bases: TGTGCCAGCAGTTTATCGATGCAGGGGGGAGCCTACGAGCAGTACTTC.

V is TRBV27 and J is TRBJ2-7, with TRBD2 identical over 7 bases. Trimming took 0 bases from V and 2 from J; bases not matched to a gene: 4. The CDR3 consists of 15 residues. The germline V gene has CDR1 MNHEY and CDR2 SMNVEV (reference sequence). The CDR3 loop reads CASSLSDGGTYEQYF. The CDR3 region has the DNA TGTGCCAGCAGTTTATCCGACGGGGGGACCTACGAGCAGTACTTC.

This sequence joins TRBV5-1 and TRBJ2-3; TRBD1 matches 12 bases. V lost 3 bases to trimming and J lost 4 bases; unmatched junction nucleotides: 3. The CDR3 loop spans 15 amino acids. Germline V gene lookup returns CDR1 SGHRS and CDR2 YFSETQ. In DNA, the CDR3 is TGCGCCAGCAGCTCCGGGACAGGGGGCTCAGATACGCAGTATTTT. Translation gives CASSSGTGGSDTQYF.

The chain has TRBV4-1 and TRBJ2-5; TRBD2 aligns across 10 bases. This CDR3 has 15 residues. The J segment lost 2 bases and the V segment lost 3 bases, leaving 3 bases of the junction unmatched. CDR1 and CDR2 from the germline V gene are MGHRA and YSYEKL. The CDR3 is CASSHRLAGQETQYF. The CDR3, as DNA: TGCGCCAGCAGCCACAGACTAGCGGGTCAAGAGACCCAGTACTTC.

Only one count was recorded for this clone. The gene calls are TRBV21-1 and TRBJ2-7; TRBD1 reflects the table's D call only, with no check against the DNA. TRBV21-1 has pseudogene status. The CDR3 has 12 amino acids. The CDR3 DNA sequence: TGTACGACGGACAGGCAGTCCTACGAGCAGTACTTC. Amino acids: CTTDRQSYEQYF.

The chain couples TRBV28 to TRBJ1-5; tentatively, D is TRBD1 (5 bases). Trimming took off 6 bases at V and 1 base at J, with 10 bases between the two ends. The CDR3 is made up of 14 amino acids. Germline V lookup: CDR1 MDHEN, CDR2 SYDVKM. The CDR3 loop reads CASSRDGSNQPQHF. The CDR3 DNA is TGTGCCAGCAGCAGGGACGGCAGCAATCAGCCCCAGCATTTT.

The chain combines TRBV5-4 with TRBJ2-5; the match to TRBD1 covers 10 bases. V shed 4 bases and J 5 bases; nucleotides not matched to a gene: 8. Germline values: CDR1 SGHNT, CDR2 YYREEE (reference sequence). The CDR3 has 15 amino acids. CDR3 residues: CASSNLDRGHETQYF. CDR3 in DNA: TGTGCCAGCAGCAATCTCGACAGGGGGCATGAGACCCAGTACTTC.

V is TRBV30 and J is TRBJ1-5; 10 positions match TRBD1. The ends lost 1 base at V and 6 bases at J; junction bases unmatched: 3. CDR3 length: 14 amino acids. Germline V gives CDR1 GTSNPN, CDR2 SVGIG (reference sequence). CDR3 in DNA: TGTGCCTGGAGTGAACGACAGGGGGCTCAGCCCCAGCATTTT. Translated: CAWSERQGAQPQHF.

The chain couples TRBV28 to TRBJ2-7; 7 nucleotides align to TRBD1. With 3 bases clipped from V and 5 bases from J, the junction kept 10 bases outside the gene matches. This CDR3 contains 15 residues. From germline, CDR1 is MDHEN and CDR2 SYDVKM. CDR3 in DNA: TGTGCCAGCAGTTTCCACGACGACAGGGAAGACGAGCAGTACTTC. Amino acid sequence: CASSFHDDREDEQYF.

The rearrangement uses TRBV6-1 and TRBJ1-3; 12 bases align to TRBD1. The CDR3 runs 11 residues. Germline-derived CDR1 and CDR2 are MNHNS and SASEGT. The CDR3 bases are TGTGCGGCACCGGGACAGGGGGCCCCTTATTTT. It is translated as CAAPGQGAPYF.